This T cell receptor beta chain was found in a study of T cell responses to AZD1222 COVID-19 vaccine. Study observations and caveats: Unmutated regions of variants are reportedly targeted by nearly half of spike-specific TCRs.

Trimming stripped 6 bases from V and 1 base from J, with 14 bases between. Germline V lookup: CDR1 MNHEY, CDR2 SVGAGI. This CDR3 has 15 amino acids. Using immunoSEQ multiplex PCR, the repertoire was profiled, and TCRdb retains in-frame clones only, with some absent. The data hold roughly 160,000 clones, with just under 95% observed a single time. As to this clone: Its matching antigen is unknown.

The sequencing here drew on peripheral blood, taken on day 0 of AZD1222 vaccination. The J gene is TRBJ2-3, the V gene TRBV6-5, with D possibly matching TRBD2 (6 bases). This TCR was sampled from an adult in good health. For the CDR3, the DNA is TGTGCCAGCAGACGGGGGACTTATCGCACAGATACGCAGTATTTT. This translates into CASRRGTYRTDTQYF.